This T cell receptor (beta chain) was captured in a study of T cell responses to AZD1222 COVID-19 vaccine. The CDR3 runs to 15 residues. Germline V gene data show CDR1 as ENHRY and CDR2 as SYGVKD. The V and J ends lost 3 bases and 6 bases, in that order; junction bases with no gene match: 7. Notes on this clone: Its specificity is unknown.

Study-level results: Sampled repertoires all dated from after the peak T cell response.

The repertoire was sequenced with immunoSEQ multiplex PCR; TCRdb's copy has only in-frame clones and lacks some. The profile shows about 110,000 clones, 80% to 90% of them singletons. The material was peripheral blood, obtained on day 0 of AZD1222 vaccination. J is TRBJ2-3 and V is TRBV10-3; 9 nucleotides agree with TRBD2. The receptor's source is an adult in good health. In nucleotides, the CDR3 is TGTGCCATCAGTGAAGCGGCGGGAGGGCGTGATACGCAGTATTTT. This encodes CAISEAAGGRDTQYF.